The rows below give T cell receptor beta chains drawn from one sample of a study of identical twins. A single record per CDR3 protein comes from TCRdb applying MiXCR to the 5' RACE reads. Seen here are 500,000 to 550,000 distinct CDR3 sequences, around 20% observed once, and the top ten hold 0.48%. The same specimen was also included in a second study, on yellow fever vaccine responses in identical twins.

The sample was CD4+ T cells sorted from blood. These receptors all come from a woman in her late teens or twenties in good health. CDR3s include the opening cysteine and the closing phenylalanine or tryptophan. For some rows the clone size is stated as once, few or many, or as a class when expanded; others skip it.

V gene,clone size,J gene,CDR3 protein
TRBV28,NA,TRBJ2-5,CASSGLAIWGYQETQYF
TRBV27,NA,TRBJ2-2,CASSFIMIDTGELFF
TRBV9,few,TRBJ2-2,CASSVVWTKNTGELFF
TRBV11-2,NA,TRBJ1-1,CASSSGEASRAFF
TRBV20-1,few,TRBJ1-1,CSAIPDRLRAEAFF
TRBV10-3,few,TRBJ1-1,CATIGVNTEAFF
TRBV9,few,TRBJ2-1,CASSVSAGTYNEQFF
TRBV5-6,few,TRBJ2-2,CASSFPQTGELFF
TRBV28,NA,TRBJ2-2,CASSLDRPHTGELFF
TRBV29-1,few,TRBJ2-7,CSITTSGRGFAYEQYF
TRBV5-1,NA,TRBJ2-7,CASSPEGPLHEQYF
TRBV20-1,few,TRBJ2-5,CSARAASGSGETQYF
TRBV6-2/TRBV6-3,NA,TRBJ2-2,CASSSSRTRGYTGELFF
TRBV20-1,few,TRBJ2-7,CSARDLGNEQYF
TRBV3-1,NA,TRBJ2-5,CASSQDRGRVLETQYF
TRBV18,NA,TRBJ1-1,CASFFSSRWNTEAFF
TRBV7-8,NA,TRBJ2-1,CASSLILASGRNEQFF
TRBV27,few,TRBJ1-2,CASSLRQGSNYGYTF
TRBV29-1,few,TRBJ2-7,CSVVDRPYEQYF
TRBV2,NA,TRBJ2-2,CASDRSANTGELFF
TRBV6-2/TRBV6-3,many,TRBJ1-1,CASRPDRVNTEAFF
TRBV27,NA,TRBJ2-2,CASARDRPSPNTGELFF
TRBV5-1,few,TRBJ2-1,CASSTKDRAYNEQFF
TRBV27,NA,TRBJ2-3,CASSLSGGMGTDTQYF
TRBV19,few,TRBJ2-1,CASSVNLYNEQFF
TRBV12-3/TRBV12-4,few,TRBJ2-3,CASSLRLGTDTQYF
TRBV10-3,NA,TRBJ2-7,CAISERGVEQYF
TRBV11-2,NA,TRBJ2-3,CASSLVTGTDTQYF
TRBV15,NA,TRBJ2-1,CATSSQGLAGVNEQFF
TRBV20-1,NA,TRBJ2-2,CGLGAVGTGELFF
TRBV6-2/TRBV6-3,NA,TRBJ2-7,CASSQGAEPRGYEQYF
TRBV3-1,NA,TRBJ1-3,CASSQDGGNSGNTIYF
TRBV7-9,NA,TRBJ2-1,CASSLTGTGFGEQFF
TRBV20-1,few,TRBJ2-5,CSARALRGTGRETQYF
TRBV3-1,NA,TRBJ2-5,CASSQRGAGETQYF
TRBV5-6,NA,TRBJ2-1,CASTSERALYSSSYNEQFF
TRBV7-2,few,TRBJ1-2,CASSVMDSPTNYGYTF
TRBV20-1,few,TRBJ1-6,CSARPKQGNNSPLHF
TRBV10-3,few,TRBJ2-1,CAIRVTSGGAGEQFF
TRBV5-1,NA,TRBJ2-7,CASSLELGRTEQYF
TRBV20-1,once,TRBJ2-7,CSARPPVASGDYEQYF
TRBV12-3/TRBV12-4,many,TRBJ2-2,CASSLTGYTGELFF
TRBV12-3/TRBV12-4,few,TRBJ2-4,CASSLLQGPKNIQYF
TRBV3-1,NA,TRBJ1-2,CASSQRSAKGYTF
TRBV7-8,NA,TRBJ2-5,CASSPHDRAQETQYF
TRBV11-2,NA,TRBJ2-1,CASSLLIPYNEQFF
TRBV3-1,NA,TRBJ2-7,CASSQESLTYEQYF
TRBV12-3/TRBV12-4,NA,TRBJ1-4,CASSPDRRNEKLFF
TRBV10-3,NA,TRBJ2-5,CAISEGGGLLQETQYF
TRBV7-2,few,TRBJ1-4,CASSLVGGTNEKLFF
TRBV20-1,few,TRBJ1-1,CSARDGTTSTEAFF
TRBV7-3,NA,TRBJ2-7,CASSPSGLTYEQYF
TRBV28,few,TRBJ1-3,CASSLSWGGNTIYF
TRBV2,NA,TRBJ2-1,CASSIRVAGGNEQFF